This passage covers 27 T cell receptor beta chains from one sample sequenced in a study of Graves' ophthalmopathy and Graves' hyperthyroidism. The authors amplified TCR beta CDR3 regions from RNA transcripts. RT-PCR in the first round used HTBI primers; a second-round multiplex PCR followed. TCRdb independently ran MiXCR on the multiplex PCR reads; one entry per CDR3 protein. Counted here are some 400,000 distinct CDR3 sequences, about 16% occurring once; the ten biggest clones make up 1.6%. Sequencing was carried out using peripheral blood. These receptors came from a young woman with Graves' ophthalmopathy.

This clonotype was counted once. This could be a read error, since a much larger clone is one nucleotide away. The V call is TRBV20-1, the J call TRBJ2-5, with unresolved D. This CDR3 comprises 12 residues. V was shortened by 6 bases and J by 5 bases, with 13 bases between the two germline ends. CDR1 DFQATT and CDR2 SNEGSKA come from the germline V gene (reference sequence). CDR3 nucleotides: TGCAGTGCCGCACGGAGCGAGGAGACCCAGTACTTC. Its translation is CSAARSEETQYF.

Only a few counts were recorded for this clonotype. The CDR3 bases are TGTGCCAGCAGTTTAGGCCTAGCGGGAGGTAGCTACGAGCAGTACTTC. Translation gives CASSLGLAGGSYEQYF. This sequence joins TRBV12-3 or TRBV12-4 and TRBJ2-7, with 11 bases lining up with TRBD2. This CDR3 spans 16 amino acids. V dropped 1 base and J dropped 3; count of bases not matched to a gene: 5.

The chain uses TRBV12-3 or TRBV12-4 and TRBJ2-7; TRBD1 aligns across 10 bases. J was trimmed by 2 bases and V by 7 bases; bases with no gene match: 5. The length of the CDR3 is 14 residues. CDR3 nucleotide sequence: TGTGCCAGCAAAGGGACAGGGGCCACCTACGAGCAGTACTTC. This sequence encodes CASKGTGATYEQYF.

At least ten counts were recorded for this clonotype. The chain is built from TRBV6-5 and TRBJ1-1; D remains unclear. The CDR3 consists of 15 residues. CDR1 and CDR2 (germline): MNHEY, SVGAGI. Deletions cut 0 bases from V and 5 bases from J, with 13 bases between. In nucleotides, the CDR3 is TGTGCCAGCAGTTACTCGAATACCGGGAGGACTGAAGCTTTCTTT. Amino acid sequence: CASSYSNTGRTEAFF.

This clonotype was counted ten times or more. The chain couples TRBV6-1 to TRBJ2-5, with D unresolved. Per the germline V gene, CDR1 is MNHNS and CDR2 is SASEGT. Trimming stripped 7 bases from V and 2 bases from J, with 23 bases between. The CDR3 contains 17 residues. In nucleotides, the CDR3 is TGTGCCAGCAAGAGATTTTTAGGCTCAAACCTTCAAGAGACCCAGTACTTC. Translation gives CASKRFLGSNLQETQYF.

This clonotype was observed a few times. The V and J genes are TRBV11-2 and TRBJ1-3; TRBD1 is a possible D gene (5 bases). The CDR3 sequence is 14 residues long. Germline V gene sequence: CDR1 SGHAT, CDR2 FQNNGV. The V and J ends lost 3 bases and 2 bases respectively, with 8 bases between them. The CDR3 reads CASSLTVTGNTIYF. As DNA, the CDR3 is TGTGCCAGCAGCTTGACAGTAACTGGAAACACCATATATTTT.

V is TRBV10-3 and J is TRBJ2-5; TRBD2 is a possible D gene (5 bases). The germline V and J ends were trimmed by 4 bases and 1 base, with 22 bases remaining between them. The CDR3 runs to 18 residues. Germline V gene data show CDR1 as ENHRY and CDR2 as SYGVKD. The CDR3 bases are TGTGCCATCAGTGCTCCCCGAGGGAAGGGAGCGACCCAAGAGACCCAGTACTTC. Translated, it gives CAISAPRGKGATQETQYF.

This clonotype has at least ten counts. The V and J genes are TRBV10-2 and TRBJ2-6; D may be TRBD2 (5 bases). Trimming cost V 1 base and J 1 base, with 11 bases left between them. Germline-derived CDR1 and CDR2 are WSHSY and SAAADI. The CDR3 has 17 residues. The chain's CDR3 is CASSEYVGGSGANVLTF. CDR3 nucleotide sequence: TGCGCCAGCAGTGAGTATGTAGGAGGATCTGGGGCCAACGTCCTGACTTTC.

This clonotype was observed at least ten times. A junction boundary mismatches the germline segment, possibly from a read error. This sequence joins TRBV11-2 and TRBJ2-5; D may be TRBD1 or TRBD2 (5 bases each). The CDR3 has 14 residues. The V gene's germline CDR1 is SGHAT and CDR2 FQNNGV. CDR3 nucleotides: TGTGCCAGCAGCCTAGACGGGGCTGTGGGGACCCAGTACTTC. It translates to CASSLDGAVGTQYF.

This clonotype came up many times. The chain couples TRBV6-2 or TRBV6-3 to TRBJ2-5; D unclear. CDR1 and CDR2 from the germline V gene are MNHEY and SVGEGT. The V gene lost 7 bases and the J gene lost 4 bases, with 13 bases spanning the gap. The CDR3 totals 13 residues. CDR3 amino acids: CASTLAWRETQYF. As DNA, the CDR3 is TGTGCCAGCACCTTGGCTTGGAGAGAGACCCAGTACTTC.

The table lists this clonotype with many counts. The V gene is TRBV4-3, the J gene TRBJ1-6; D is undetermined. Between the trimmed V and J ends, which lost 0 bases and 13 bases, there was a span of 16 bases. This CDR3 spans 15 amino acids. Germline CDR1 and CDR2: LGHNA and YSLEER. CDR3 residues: CASSQDNARSVPLHF. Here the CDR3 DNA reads TGCGCCAGCAGCCAAGATAACGCCAGGTCCGTCCCCCTCCACTTT.

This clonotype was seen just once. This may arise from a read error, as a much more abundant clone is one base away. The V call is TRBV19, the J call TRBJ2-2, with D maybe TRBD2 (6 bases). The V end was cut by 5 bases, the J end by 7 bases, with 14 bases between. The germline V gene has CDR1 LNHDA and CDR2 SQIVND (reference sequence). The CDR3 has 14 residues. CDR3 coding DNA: TGTGCCAGTAGTTCCCGGGGGTTCATCGGGGAGCTGTTTTTT. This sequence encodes CASSSRGFIGELFF.

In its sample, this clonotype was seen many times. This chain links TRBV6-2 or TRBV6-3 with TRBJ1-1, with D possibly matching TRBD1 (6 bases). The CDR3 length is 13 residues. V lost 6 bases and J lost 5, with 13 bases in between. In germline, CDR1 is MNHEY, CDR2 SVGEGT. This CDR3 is CASRFTGSTEAFF. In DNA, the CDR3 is TGTGCCAGCAGATTCACAGGGAGTACTGAAGCTTTCTTT.

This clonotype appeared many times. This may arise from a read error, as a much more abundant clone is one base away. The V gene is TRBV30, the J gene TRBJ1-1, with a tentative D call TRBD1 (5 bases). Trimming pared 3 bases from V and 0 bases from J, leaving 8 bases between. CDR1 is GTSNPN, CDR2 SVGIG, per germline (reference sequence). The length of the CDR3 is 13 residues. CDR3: CAWRVGVNTEAFF. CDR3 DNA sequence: TGTGCCTGGAGAGTAGGGGTGAACACTGAAGCTTTCTTT.

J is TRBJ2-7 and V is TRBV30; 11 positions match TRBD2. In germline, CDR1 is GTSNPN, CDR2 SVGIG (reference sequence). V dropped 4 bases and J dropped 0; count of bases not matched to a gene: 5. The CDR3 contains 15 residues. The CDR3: CAWTPGTSGSYEQYF. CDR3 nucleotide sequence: TGTGCCTGGACCCCCGGGACTAGCGGCTCCTACGAGCAGTACTTC.

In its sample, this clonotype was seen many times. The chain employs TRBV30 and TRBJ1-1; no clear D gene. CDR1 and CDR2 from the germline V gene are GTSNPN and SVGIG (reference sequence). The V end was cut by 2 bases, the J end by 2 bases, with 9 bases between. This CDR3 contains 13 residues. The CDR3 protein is CAWSLGRNTEAFF. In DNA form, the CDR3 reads TGTGCCTGGAGTTTGGGCAGAAACACTGAAGCTTTCTTT.

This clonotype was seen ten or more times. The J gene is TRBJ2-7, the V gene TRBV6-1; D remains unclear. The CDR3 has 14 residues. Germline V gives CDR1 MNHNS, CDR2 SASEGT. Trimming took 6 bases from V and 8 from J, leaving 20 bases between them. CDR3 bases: TGTGCCAGCAGCCACGGTCCCGGATCGAAGAAGCAGTACTTC. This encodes CASSHGPGSKKQYF.

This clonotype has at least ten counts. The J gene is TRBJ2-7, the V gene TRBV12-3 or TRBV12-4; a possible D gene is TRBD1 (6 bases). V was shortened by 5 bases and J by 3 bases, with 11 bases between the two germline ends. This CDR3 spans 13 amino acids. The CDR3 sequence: CASSRDIIYEQYF. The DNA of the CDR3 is TGTGCCAGCAGTAGGGACATAATCTACGAGCAGTACTTC.

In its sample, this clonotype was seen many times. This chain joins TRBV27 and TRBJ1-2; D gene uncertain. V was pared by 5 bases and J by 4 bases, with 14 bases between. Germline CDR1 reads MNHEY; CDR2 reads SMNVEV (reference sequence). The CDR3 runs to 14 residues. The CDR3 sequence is CASSPHSGIYGYTF. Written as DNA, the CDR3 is TGTGCCAGCAGTCCGCACTCCGGGATCTATGGCTACACCTTC.

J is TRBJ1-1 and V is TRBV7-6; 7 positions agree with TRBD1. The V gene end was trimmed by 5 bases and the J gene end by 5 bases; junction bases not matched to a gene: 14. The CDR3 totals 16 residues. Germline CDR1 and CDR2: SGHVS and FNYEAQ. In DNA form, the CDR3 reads TGTGCCAGCAGCCGGGACAGATACTTTTCGGGGACTGAAGCTTTCTTT. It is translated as CASSRDRYFSGTEAFF.

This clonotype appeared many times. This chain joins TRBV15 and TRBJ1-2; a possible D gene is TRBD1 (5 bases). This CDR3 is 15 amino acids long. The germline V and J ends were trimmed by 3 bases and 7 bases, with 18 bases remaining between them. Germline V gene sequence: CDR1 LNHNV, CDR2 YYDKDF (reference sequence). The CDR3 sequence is CATSSEPTRDGGYTF. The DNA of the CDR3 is TGTGCCACCAGCAGTGAACCCACCAGGGATGGTGGCTACACCTTC.

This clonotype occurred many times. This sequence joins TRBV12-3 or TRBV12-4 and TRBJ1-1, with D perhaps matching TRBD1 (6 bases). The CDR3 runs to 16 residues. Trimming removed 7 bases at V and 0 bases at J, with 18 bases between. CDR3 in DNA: TGTGCCAGCAAGGAGGACTGGGGGGCCTTGAACACTGAAGCTTTCTTT. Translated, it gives CASKEDWGALNTEAFF.

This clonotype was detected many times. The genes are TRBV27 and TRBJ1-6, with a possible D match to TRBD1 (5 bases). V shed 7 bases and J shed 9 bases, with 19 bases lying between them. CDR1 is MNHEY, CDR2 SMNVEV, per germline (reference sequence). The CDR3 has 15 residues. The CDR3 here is CASTPQGRTGSPLHF. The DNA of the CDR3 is TGTGCCAGCACCCCCCAGGGCCGAACCGGTTCACCCCTCCACTTT.

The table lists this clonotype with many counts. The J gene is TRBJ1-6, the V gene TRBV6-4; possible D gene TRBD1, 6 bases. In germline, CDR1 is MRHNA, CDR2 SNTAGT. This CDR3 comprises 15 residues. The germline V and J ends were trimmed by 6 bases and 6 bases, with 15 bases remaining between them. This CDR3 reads CASSPQGGANSPLHF. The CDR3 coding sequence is TGTGCCAGCAGCCCTCAAGGGGGGGCTAATTCACCCCTCCACTTT.

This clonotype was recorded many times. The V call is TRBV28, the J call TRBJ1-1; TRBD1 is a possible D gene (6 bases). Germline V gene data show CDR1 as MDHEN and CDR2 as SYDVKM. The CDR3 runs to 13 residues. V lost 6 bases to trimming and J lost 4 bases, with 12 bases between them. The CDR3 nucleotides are TGTGCCAGCAGAGTTCAGACAGGCACTGAAGCTTTCTTT. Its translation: CASRVQTGTEAFF.

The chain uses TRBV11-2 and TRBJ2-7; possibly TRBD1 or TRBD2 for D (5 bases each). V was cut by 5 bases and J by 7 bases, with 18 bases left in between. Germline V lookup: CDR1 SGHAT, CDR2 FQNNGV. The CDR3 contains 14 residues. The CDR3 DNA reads TGTGCCAGCAGCCAGCGGCAGGGAGTACAAGAGCAGTACTTC. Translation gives CASSQRQGVQEQYF. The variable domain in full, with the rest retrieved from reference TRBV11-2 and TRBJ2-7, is EAGVAQSPRYKIIEKRQSVAFWCNPISGHATLYWYQQILGQGPKLLIQFQNNGVVDDSQLPKDRFSAERLKGVDSTLKIQPAKLEDSAVYLCASSQRQGVQEQYFGPGTRLTVT.

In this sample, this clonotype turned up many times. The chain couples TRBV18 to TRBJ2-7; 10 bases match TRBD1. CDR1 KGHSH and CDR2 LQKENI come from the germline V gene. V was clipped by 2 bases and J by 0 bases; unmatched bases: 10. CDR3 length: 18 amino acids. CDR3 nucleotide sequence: TGTGCCAGCTCACCAGCCCGGGACAGGGGACCCACCTCCTACGAGCAGTACTTC. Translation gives CASSPARDRGPTSYEQYF.